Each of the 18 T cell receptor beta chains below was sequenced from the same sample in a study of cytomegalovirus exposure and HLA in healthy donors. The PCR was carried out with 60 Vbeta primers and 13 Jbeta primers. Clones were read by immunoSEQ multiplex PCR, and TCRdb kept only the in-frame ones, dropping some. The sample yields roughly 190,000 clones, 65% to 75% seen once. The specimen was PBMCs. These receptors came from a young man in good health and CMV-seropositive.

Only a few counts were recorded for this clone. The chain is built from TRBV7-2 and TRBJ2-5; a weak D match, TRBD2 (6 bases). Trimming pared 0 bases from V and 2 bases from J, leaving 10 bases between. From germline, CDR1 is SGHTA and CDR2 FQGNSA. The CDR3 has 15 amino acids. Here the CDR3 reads CASSLASGTQETQYF. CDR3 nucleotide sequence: TGTGCCAGCAGCTTAGCATCGGGGACTCAAGAGACCCAGTACTTC.

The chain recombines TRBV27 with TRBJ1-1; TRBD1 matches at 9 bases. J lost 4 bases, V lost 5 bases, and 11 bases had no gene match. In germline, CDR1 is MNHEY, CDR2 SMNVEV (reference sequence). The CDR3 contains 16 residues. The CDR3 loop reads CASSTRDRASGTEAFF. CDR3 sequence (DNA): TGTGCCAGCAGTACCCGGGACAGGGCGTCGGGCACTGAAGCTTTCTTT.

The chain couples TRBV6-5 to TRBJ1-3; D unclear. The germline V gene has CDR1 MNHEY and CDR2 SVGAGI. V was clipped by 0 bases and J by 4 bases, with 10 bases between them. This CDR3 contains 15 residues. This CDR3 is CASSYSMARGNTIYF. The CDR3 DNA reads TGTGCCAGCAGTTACTCGATGGCGAGGGGAAACACCATATATTTT.

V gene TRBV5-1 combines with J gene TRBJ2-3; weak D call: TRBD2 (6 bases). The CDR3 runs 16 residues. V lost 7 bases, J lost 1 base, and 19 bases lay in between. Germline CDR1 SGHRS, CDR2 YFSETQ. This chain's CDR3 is CASSPGGRGGTDTQYF. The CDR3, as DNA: TGCGCCAGCTCCCCGGGCGGGCGGGGCGGCACAGATACGCAGTATTTT.

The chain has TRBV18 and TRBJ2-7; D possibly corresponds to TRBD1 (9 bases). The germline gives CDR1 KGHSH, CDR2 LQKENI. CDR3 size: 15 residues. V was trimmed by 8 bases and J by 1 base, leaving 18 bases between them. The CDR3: CASKSGGQGSYEQYF. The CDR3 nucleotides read TGTGCCAGCAAGAGCGGGGGACAGGGATCCTACGAGCAGTACTTC.

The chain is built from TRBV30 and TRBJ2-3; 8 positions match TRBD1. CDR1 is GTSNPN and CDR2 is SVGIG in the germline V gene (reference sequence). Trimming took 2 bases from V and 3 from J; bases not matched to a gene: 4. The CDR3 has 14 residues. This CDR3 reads CAWSRQGMTDTQYF. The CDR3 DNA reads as TGTGCCTGGAGTAGACAGGGGATGACAGATACGCAGTATTTT.

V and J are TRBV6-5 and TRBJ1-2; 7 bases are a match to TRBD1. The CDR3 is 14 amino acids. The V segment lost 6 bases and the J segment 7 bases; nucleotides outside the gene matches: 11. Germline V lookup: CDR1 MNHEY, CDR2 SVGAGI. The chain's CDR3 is CASSSPTGPAGYTF. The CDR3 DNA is TGTGCCAGCAGCTCCCCGACAGGGCCTGCTGGCTACACCTTC.

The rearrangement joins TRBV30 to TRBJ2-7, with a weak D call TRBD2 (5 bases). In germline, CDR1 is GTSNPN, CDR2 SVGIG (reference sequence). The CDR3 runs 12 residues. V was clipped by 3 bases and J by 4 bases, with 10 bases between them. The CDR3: CAWSGKSYEQYF. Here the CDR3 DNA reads TGTGCCTGGAGCGGGAAGTCATACGAGCAGTACTTC.

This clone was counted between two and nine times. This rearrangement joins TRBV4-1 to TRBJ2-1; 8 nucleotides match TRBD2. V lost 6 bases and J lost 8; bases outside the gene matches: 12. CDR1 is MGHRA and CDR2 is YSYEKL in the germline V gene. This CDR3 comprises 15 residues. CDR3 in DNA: TGCGCCAGCAGTCTTCCCACCGGGGGGGGGTATGAGCAGTTCTTC. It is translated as CASSLPTGGGYEQFF.

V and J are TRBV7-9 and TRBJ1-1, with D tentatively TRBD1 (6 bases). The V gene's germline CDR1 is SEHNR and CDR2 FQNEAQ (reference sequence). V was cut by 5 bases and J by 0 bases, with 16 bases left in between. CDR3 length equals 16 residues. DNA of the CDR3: TGTGCCAGCAGCCAAGCCCGGACAGCGGTGAACACTGAAGCTTTCTTT. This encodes CASSQARTAVNTEAFF.

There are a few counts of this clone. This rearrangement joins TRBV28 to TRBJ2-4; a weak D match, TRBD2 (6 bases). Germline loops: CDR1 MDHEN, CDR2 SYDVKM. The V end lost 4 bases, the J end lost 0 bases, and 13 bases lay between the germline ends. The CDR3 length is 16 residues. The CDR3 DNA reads TGTGCCAGCAGTTCATACGGGAGCCTAGCCAAAAACATTCAGTACTTC. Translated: CASSSYGSLAKNIQYF.

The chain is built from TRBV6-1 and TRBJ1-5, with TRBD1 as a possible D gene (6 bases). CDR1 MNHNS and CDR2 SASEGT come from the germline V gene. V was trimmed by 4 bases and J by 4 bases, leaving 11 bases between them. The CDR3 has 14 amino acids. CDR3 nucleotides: TGTGCCAGCAGTGCTGACAGGTCAAATCAGCCCCAGCATTTT. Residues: CASSADRSNQPQHF.

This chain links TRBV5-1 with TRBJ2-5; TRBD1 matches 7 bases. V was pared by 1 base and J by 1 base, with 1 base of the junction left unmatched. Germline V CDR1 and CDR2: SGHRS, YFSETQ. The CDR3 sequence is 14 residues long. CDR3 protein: CASSLNRGQETQYF. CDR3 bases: TGCGCCAGCAGCTTGAACAGGGGCCAAGAGACCCAGTACTTC.

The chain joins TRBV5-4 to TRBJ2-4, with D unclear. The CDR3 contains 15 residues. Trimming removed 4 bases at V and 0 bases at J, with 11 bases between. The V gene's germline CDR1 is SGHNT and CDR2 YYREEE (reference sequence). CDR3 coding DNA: TGTGCCAGCAGCGGCCCAGATTTAGCCAAAAACATTCAGTACTTC. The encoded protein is CASSGPDLAKNIQYF.

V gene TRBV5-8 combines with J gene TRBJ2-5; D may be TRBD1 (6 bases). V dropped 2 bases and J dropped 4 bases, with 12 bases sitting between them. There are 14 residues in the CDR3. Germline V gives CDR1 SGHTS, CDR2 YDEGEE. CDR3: CASSFGQGTETQYF. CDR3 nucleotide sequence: TGTGCCAGCAGCTTTGGTCAGGGGACAGAGACCCAGTACTTC.

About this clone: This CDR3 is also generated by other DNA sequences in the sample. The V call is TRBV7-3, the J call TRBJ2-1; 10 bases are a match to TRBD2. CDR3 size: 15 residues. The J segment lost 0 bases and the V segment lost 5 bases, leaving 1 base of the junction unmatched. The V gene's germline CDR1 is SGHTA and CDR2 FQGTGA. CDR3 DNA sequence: TGTGCCAGCAGCCCTAGCGGGAGCTCCTACAATGAGCAGTTCTTC. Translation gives CASSPSGSSYNEQFF.

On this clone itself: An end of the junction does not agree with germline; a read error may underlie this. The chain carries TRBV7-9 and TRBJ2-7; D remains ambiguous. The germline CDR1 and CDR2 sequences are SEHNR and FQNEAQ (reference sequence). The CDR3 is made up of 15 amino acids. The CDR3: CSSSETGFPSYEQYF. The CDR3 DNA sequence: TGTTCCAGCAGCGAGACTGGGTTCCCCAGTTACGAGCAGTACTTC.

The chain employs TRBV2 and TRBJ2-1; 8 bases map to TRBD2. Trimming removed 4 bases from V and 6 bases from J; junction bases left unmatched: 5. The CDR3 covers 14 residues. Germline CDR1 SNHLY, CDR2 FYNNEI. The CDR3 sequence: CASSAREGPNEQFF. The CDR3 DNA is TGTGCCAGCAGTGCCCGGGAGGGCCCCAATGAGCAGTTCTTC.